Listed below are T cell receptor beta chains from one sample, sequenced in a study of cytomegalovirus exposure and HLA in healthy donors. Clones were sequenced by immunoSEQ multiplex PCR, and TCRdb holds only the in-frame ones, with some missing. This table holds about 120,000 clones, 78% found once. What was sequenced was PBMCs. Source of these receptors: a woman between 35 and 50 years old in good health and CMV-seronegative. Each CDR3 is given with its conserved first and last residue. The order of the fields is V gene, clone size, J gene, D gene, CDR3 protein, CDR3 DNA. D genes are given only for firm matches. Size values are once, few and many counts, or a class for expanded clones, and some rows have none.

v_gene: TRBV6-1; abundance: few; j_gene: TRBJ2-1; d_gene: TRBD2; CDR3aa: CASRVEGSGSGEQFF; CDR3nt: TGTGCCAGCAGGGTGGAAGGTAGCGGGAGTGGGGAGCAGTTCTTC
v_gene: TRBV6-4; abundance: .; j_gene: TRBJ2-7; d_gene: .; CDR3aa: CASSVEVWAPYEQYF; CDR3nt: TGTGCCAGCAGTGTAGAAGTTTGGGCACCCTACGAGCAGTACTTC
v_gene: TRBV18; abundance: .; j_gene: TRBJ1-2; d_gene: TRBD1; CDR3aa: CASSPIDRVDGYTF; CDR3nt: TGTGCCAGCTCACCCATCGACAGGGTGGATGGCTACACCTTC
v_gene: TRBV27; abundance: few; j_gene: TRBJ2-1; d_gene: TRBD2; CDR3aa: CASGLSGGGNEQFF; CDR3nt: TGTGCCAGCGGACTCTCGGGGGGAGGCAATGAGCAGTTCTTC
v_gene: TRBV9; abundance: .; j_gene: TRBJ2-3; d_gene: TRBD1; CDR3aa: CASSVQGAADTQYF; CDR3nt: TGTGCCAGCAGCGTACAGGGGGCAGCAGATACGCAGTATTTT
v_gene: TRBV6-4; abundance: .; j_gene: TRBJ2-1; d_gene: TRBD1; CDR3aa: CASSDRHPRDRINEQFF; CDR3nt: TGTGCCAGCAGTGACCGACACCCCCGGGACAGAATCAATGAGCAGTTCTTC
v_gene: TRBV19; abundance: .; j_gene: TRBJ2-6; d_gene: .; CDR3aa: CASTSQSGANVLTF; CDR3nt: TGTGCCAGTACCTCCCAGTCTGGGGCCAACGTCCTGACTTTC
v_gene: TRBV28; abundance: .; j_gene: TRBJ1-2; d_gene: TRBD1; CDR3aa: CASSLGQGGGYTF; CDR3nt: TGTGCCAGCAGTTTAGGACAGGGTGGCGGCTACACCTTC
v_gene: TRBV27; abundance: few; j_gene: TRBJ1-6; d_gene: .; CDR3aa: CASSLVRDTLETLHF; CDR3nt: TGTGCCAGCAGTCTCGTCCGGGACACCCTTGAGACCCTCCACTTT
v_gene: TRBV28; abundance: once; j_gene: TRBJ1-1; d_gene: TRBD1; CDR3aa: CASSLGDRGPNTEAFF; CDR3nt: TGTGCCAGCAGTTTGGGGGACAGGGGGCCGAACACTGAAGCTTTCTTT
v_gene: TRBV28; abundance: .; j_gene: TRBJ2-7; d_gene: TRBD1; CDR3aa: CASSHRGQGFPYEQYF; CDR3nt: TGTGCCAGCAGTCACCGGGGACAGGGGTTCCCCTACGAGCAGTACTTC
v_gene: TRBV2; abundance: .; j_gene: TRBJ2-7; d_gene: .; CDR3aa: CASSEASYEQYF; CDR3nt: TGTGCCAGCAGTGAAGCGTCTTACGAGCAGTACTTC
v_gene: TRBV5-4; abundance: .; j_gene: TRBJ2-1; d_gene: .; CDR3aa: CASSLGGPNNEQFF; CDR3nt: TGTGCCAGCAGCTTGGGAGGCCCGAACAATGAGCAGTTCTTC
v_gene: TRBV10-2; abundance: .; j_gene: TRBJ2-5; d_gene: TRBD2; CDR3aa: CASSEGRGLAGLSYQETQYF; CDR3nt: TGCGCCAGCAGTGAGGGGAGAGGGCTAGCGGGCCTTTCGTACCAAGAGACCCAGTACTTC
v_gene: TRBV7-2; abundance: .; j_gene: TRBJ2-7; d_gene: TRBD1; CDR3aa: CASSLRTGKDGSYEQYF; CDR3nt: TGTGCCAGCAGCCTACGGACAGGGAAGGATGGCTCCTACGAGCAGTACTTC
v_gene: TRBV7-2; abundance: .; j_gene: TRBJ2-3; d_gene: .; CDR3aa: CASSSLAARPDTQYF; CDR3nt: TGTGCCAGCAGCTCGCTAGCCGCACGGCCGGATACGCAGTATTTT
v_gene: TRBV7-8; abundance: .; j_gene: TRBJ2-1; d_gene: .; CDR3aa: CASSLDHYSNNEQFF; CDR3nt: TGTGCCAGCAGCTTAGATCACTACTCCAACAATGAGCAGTTCTTC
v_gene: TRBV7-2; abundance: .; j_gene: TRBJ2-3; d_gene: .; CDR3aa: CASSPTDGTQYF; CDR3nt: TGTGCCAGCAGCCCGACAGACGGTACGCAGTATTTT
v_gene: TRBV6-5; abundance: .; j_gene: TRBJ2-5; d_gene: .; CDR3aa: CASSYWDGGGETQYF; CDR3nt: TGTGCCAGCAGTTACTGGGACGGTGGGGGGGAGACCCAGTACTTC
v_gene: TRBV27; abundance: .; j_gene: TRBJ2-7; d_gene: .; CDR3aa: CASSTGVRSIYEQYF; CDR3nt: TGTGCCAGCAGTACCGGGGTACGGAGCATCTACGAGCAGTACTTC
v_gene: TRBV4-1; abundance: .; j_gene: TRBJ2-5; d_gene: TRBD2; CDR3aa: CASSQDIGLVETQYF; CDR3nt: TGCGCCAGCAGCCAAGATATTGGACTAGTAGAGACCCAGTACTTC
v_gene: TRBV5-1; abundance: .; j_gene: TRBJ1-2; d_gene: TRBD1; CDR3aa: CASSLPGQGAREGYTF; CDR3nt: TGCGCCAGCAGCCTCCCCGGACAGGGGGCCAGGGAGGGCTACACCTTC
v_gene: TRBV27; abundance: few; j_gene: TRBJ1-5; d_gene: .; CDR3aa: CASSLRYSNQPQHF; CDR3nt: TGTGCCAGCAGTCTACGTTATAGCAATCAGCCCCAGCATTTT
v_gene: TRBV5-1; abundance: .; j_gene: TRBJ1-2; d_gene: .; CDR3aa: CASTPRLTDSNYGYTF; CDR3nt: TGCGCCAGCACCCCGCGCCTGACAGATTCTAACTATGGCTACACCTTC
v_gene: TRBV15; abundance: .; j_gene: TRBJ2-1; d_gene: TRBD2; CDR3aa: CATSRDVGGPNEQFF; CDR3nt: TGTGCCACCAGCAGAGACGTGGGAGGGCCCAATGAGCAGTTCTTC
v_gene: TRBV28; abundance: few; j_gene: TRBJ2-3; d_gene: .; CDR3aa: CASDGGGGDTQYF; CDR3nt: TGTGCCAGCGACGGAGGAGGAGGAGATACGCAGTATTTT
v_gene: TRBV6-1; abundance: few; j_gene: TRBJ1-2; d_gene: TRBD1; CDR3aa: CASSAPTGDYGYTF; CDR3nt: TGTGCCAGCAGCGCCCCAACAGGGGACTATGGCTACACCTTC
v_gene: TRBV6-4; abundance: few; j_gene: TRBJ2-2; d_gene: TRBD2; CDR3aa: CASSVESGGTGELFF; CDR3nt: TGTGCCAGCAGTGTGGAGAGCGGGGGCACCGGGGAGCTGTTTTTT
v_gene: TRBV2; abundance: .; j_gene: TRBJ2-3; d_gene: TRBD2; CDR3aa: CASTVLARTDTQYF; CDR3nt: TGTGCCAGCACCGTACTAGCGAGAACAGATACGCAGTATTTT
v_gene: TRBV18; abundance: .; j_gene: TRBJ2-5; d_gene: TRBD1; CDR3aa: CASSPTTGQGSETQYF; CDR3nt: TGTGCCAGCTCACCTACCACTGGACAGGGAAGTGAGACCCAGTACTTC
v_gene: TRBV28; abundance: few; j_gene: TRBJ1-5; d_gene: TRBD1; CDR3aa: CASSLGDREDRPQHF; CDR3nt: TGTGCCAGCAGCCTGGGGGACAGGGAAGATCGGCCCCAGCATTTT
v_gene: TRBV4-3; abundance: .; j_gene: TRBJ1-6; d_gene: .; CDR3aa: CASSQTGQGLLFSPLHF; CDR3nt: TGCGCCAGCAGCCAGACGGGACAAGGACTCTTATTTTCACCCCTCCACTTT